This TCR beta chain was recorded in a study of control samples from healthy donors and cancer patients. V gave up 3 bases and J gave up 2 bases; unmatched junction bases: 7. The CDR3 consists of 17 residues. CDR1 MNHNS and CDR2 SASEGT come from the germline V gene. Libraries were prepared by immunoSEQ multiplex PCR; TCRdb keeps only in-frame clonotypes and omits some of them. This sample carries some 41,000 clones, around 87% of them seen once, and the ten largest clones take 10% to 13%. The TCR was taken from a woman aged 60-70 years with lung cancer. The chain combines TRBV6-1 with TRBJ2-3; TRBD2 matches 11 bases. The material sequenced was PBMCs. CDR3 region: CASSDSRLAGFTDTQYF. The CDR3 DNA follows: TGTGCCAGCAGTGACAGCAGACTAGCGGGATTCACAGATACGCAGTATTTT.